This passage covers 5 T cell receptor beta chains from one sample sequenced in a study of vaccination and CD4 T cells after COVID-19. Treatment meaning: roughly 10-day PBMC culture with coronavirus spike peptide pools or control peptides (ViraFEST assay). Ahead of the COVID-19 pandemic (2011-2018), the CD4+ T cells of the unexposed donor were collected. The antigens for these receptors are not known. The assay that was used to sequence DNA from cultured CD4+ T cells was the Oncomine TCR Beta short-read assay. One entry per CDR3 protein results from TCRdb running MiXCR on the PCR reads. The data contain around 2,600 distinct CDR3 sequences, approximately 30% of them seen just once; the ten biggest clones take up 40% to 50%. Material for sequencing was CD4+ T cells from blood, cultured in vitro. These receptors all come from a human donor in good health.

The chain combines TRBV7-3 with TRBJ2-5; 10 bases match TRBD2. The V gene's germline CDR1 is SGHTA and CDR2 FQGTGA. V was pared by 5 bases and J by 5 bases, with 8 bases of the junction left unmatched. This CDR3 has 15 amino acids. Here the CDR3 DNA reads TGTGCCAGCAGCCCACAGCGGGGGGGAGTGGAGACCCAGTACTTC. Translation gives CASSPQRGGVETQYF.

This clonotype was seen a handful of times. V is TRBV7-3 and J is TRBJ2-2; TRBD2 matches 10 bases. CDR1 SGHTA and CDR2 FQGTGA come from the germline V gene. This CDR3 has 17 amino acids. Unmatched junction bases numbered 9, after V lost 3 bases and J lost 5 bases. CDR3 DNA sequence: TGTGCCAGCAGCTTGAGCCCTAGCGGGAGTGAGACCGGGGAGCTGTTTTTT. Its translation is CASSLSPSGSETGELFF.

The J gene is TRBJ2-1, the V gene TRBV20-1; 9 bases align to TRBD2. Germline trimming cut 3 bases from V and 1 base from J; bases unmatched to any gene: 1. The CDR3 covers 14 residues. Germline V CDR1 and CDR2: DFQATT, SNEGSKA (reference sequence). CDR3 amino acids: CSASSGSSYNEQFF. In nucleotides, the CDR3 is TGCAGTGCTAGTAGCGGGAGTTCCTACAATGAGCAGTTCTTC.

The chain joins TRBV6-1 to TRBJ2-5; the match to TRBD1 covers 7 bases. With V trimmed by 3 bases and J by 5 bases, 6 bases remained unmatched. Germline CDR1 MNHNS, CDR2 SASEGT. The CDR3 extends over 14 amino acids. The CDR3 coding sequence is TGTGCCAGCAGTGACGGACAGGATCAGGAGACCCAGTACTTC. Protein product: CASSDGQDQETQYF.

This clonotype was counted a few times. The V and J genes are TRBV12-1 and TRBJ2-3; TRBD2 is the table's D call and was not checked against the DNA. TRBV12-1 is a pseudogene locus. The CDR3 contains 17 residues. The CDR3: CASSLNSGREGPDTQYF. CDR3 bases: TGTGCCAGCAGCTTAAATAGCGGGAGAGAGGGGCCAGATACGCAGTATTTT.